This T cell receptor beta chain was identified in a study of patients and donors after allogeneic stem cell transplantation. TCRdb used MiXCR to reprocess the RT-PCR reads, holding one entry per CDR3 protein. The data hold about 960,000 distinct CDR3 sequences, with about a sixth observed a single time. This CDR3 is built from 12 residues. Trimming cost V 4 bases and J 2 bases, with 8 bases left between them. Germline assignment: CDR1 GTSNPN and CDR2 SVGIG (reference sequence). The sequenced material came from blood, either unsorted or a sorted T cell fraction (not recorded which). This clonotype originated in a human donor who was either an allogeneic HSCT recipient or a stem cell or donor lymphocyte infusion donor (not recorded which). It is not recorded whose cells these are; they may come from a transplant donor. The chain is built from TRBV30 and TRBJ1-1; D gene uncertain. CDR3 protein: CAWNPSNTEAFF. CDR3 nucleotide sequence: TGTGCCTGGAACCCGAGCAACACTGAAGCTTTCTTT.